One and the same sample provided the 26 T cell receptor beta chains below, sequenced in a study of neurological immune-mediated disorders. In TCRdb, the 5' RACE reads were re-called with MiXCR into one record per CDR3 protein. Of 57,000 or so distinct CDR3 sequences in the sample, roughly 11% were seen once. Sequencing was carried out using PBMCs. These receptors were taken from a man aged 55 to 70 in good health.

In its sample, this clonotype is medium-sized. This sequence joins TRBV20-1 and TRBJ2-1, with TRBD1 identical over 9 bases. The germline V gene has CDR1 DFQATT and CDR2 SNEGSKA (reference sequence). V was pared by 2 bases and J by 3 bases, with 2 bases of the junction left unmatched. The CDR3 runs to 14 residues. The CDR3 region has the DNA TGCAGTGCTAGAAGACAGGGGGTCTACAATGAGCAGTTCTTC. It yields the protein CSARRQGVYNEQFF.

This clonotype was seen at least ten times. The rearrangement joins TRBV29-1 to TRBJ1-3, with 7 bases that match TRBD1. The germline CDR1 and CDR2 sequences are SQVTM and ANQGSEA. The CDR3 loop spans 14 amino acids. J was trimmed by 4 bases and V by 7 bases; bases with no gene match: 10. The CDR3 bases are TGCAGCGCCCTGTCCGACAGGGCGGGAAACACCATATATTTT. Translating gives CSALSDRAGNTIYF. The complete variable domain, with remaining parts taken from reference TRBV29-1 and TRBJ1-3, reads SAVISQKPSRDICQRGTSLTIQCQVDSQVTMMFWYRQQPGQSLTLIATANQGSEATYESGFVIDKFPISRPNLTFSTLTVSNMSPEDSSIYLCSALSDRAGNTIYFGEGSWLTVV.

This clonotype was observed many times. The V call is TRBV12-3 or TRBV12-4, the J call TRBJ2-2; a weak D match, TRBD2 (6 bases). The CDR3 sequence is 15 residues long. V lost 3 bases, J lost 1 base, and 9 bases lay in between. CDR3 nucleotides: TGTGCCAGCAGTTTCGGGACTTTGAACACCGGGGAGCTGTTTTTT. As protein: CASSFGTLNTGELFF.

This clonotype was picked up many times. V gene TRBV7-2 combines with J gene TRBJ2-3; tentatively, D is TRBD2 (7 bases). The CDR3 contains 14 residues. CDR1 is SGHTA and CDR2 is FQGNSA in the germline V gene. Trimming took 3 bases from V and 4 from J, leaving 11 bases between them. CDR3: CASSLGGASDTQYF. The CDR3 coding sequence is TGTGCCAGCAGCTTGGGGGGGGCGTCAGATACGCAGTATTTT.

Ten or more counts support this clonotype. The chain employs TRBV20-1 and TRBJ2-2; the D gene is possibly TRBD1 (5 bases). Per the germline V gene, CDR1 is DFQATT and CDR2 is SNEGSKA (reference sequence). The CDR3 is 16 residues long. The ends were cut back, 0 bases at V and 0 bases at J, with 11 bases in the middle. For the CDR3, the DNA is TGCAGTGCTAGAGATATTACAGGTTCGAACACCGGGGAGCTGTTTTTT. It translates to CSARDITGSNTGELFF.

This clonotype occurred many times. The CDR3 is CASSSRQGASTEAFF. In DNA, the CDR3 is TGTGCCAGCAGCTCCCGACAGGGGGCGAGTACTGAAGCTTTCTTT. The V call is TRBV7-8, the J call TRBJ1-1; TRBD1 matches 10 bases. This CDR3 is built from 15 residues. The germline V gene encodes CDR1 SGHVS and CDR2 FQNEAQ. V shed 4 bases and J 5 bases; nucleotides not matched to a gene: 7.

This clonotype occurred many times. The chain couples TRBV5-5 to TRBJ1-1; D unclear. V lost 0 bases to trimming and J lost 1 base, with 10 bases between them. Germline loops: CDR1 SGHKS, CDR2 YYEKEE (reference sequence). This CDR3 has 15 amino acids. The CDR3 region is CASSLVGSGNTEAFF. CDR3 in DNA: TGTGCCAGCAGCTTGGTCGGCTCTGGGAACACTGAAGCTTTCTTT.

The J gene is TRBJ1-6, the V gene TRBV6-5, with 8 bases matching TRBD1. CDR1 and CDR2 from the germline V gene are MNHEY and SVGAGI. CDR3 length: 15 amino acids. V dropped 2 bases and J dropped 7; count of bases not matched to a gene: 4. The CDR3 is CASSYRDRTNSPLHF. The CDR3 DNA reads TGTGCCAGCAGTTACCGGGACAGGACGAATTCACCCCTCCACTTT.

This clonotype was seen repeatedly, ten times or more. The chain's CDR3 is CASSYSEKGYGYTF. CDR3 coding DNA: TGTGCCAGCAGTTACTCCGAAAAGGGATATGGCTACACCTTC. The gene calls are TRBV6-5 and TRBJ1-2, with D unclear. The CDR3 length is 14 residues. V gave up 0 bases and J gave up 5 bases, with 10 bases separating them. CDR1 and CDR2 from the germline V gene are MNHEY and SVGAGI.

This clonotype was recorded at least ten times. The gene calls are TRBV7-2 and TRBJ2-1, with 7 nucleotides matching TRBD2. Germline CDR1 and CDR2: SGHTA and FQGNSA. This CDR3 comprises 18 residues. V was pared by 1 base and J by 9 bases, with 18 bases of the junction left unmatched. CDR3 sequence reads: CASSLEWSSGAPEGEQFF. The CDR3 DNA follows: TGTGCCAGCAGCTTAGAGTGGTCTAGCGGCGCCCCGGAAGGTGAGCAGTTCTTC.

In its sample, this clonotype was seen many times. The chain links TRBV20-1 to TRBJ1-6; TRBD1 matches at 8 bases. CDR3 length: 16 residues. The ends lost 1 base at V and 9 bases at J; junction bases unmatched: 11. Germline lookup yields CDR1 DFQATT and CDR2 SNEGSKA (reference sequence). The CDR3 is CSARGPGQGRLSPLHF. In DNA form, the CDR3 reads TGCAGTGCTAGAGGGCCCGGACAGGGTAGACTTTCACCCCTCCACTTT.

This clonotype occurred many times. V gene TRBV10-3 combines with J gene TRBJ1-1; D is possibly TRBD1 (6 bases). The CDR3 consists of 13 residues. V lost 7 bases and J lost 6, with 15 bases in between. Germline-derived CDR1 and CDR2 are ENHRY and SYGVKD. CDR3: CAITAGVWAEAFF. The CDR3 DNA reads as TGTGCCATCACTGCAGGGGTCTGGGCTGAAGCTTTCTTT.

Many counts were recorded for this clonotype. The V call is TRBV6-5, the J call TRBJ2-1; the D gene is possibly TRBD2 (5 bases). The CDR3 is 15 residues long. The germline V gene has CDR1 MNHEY and CDR2 SVGAGI. Between the trimmed V and J ends, which lost 6 bases and 2 bases, there was a span of 14 bases. For the CDR3, the DNA is TGTGCCAGCAGCCTCGGGGTGGGGACCTACAATGAGCAGTTCTTC. Protein: CASSLGVGTYNEQFF.

This clonotype appeared many times. The CDR3 region is CASSSRLAESYNEQFF. In DNA, the CDR3 is TGTGCCAGCAGCTCTCGACTAGCGGAGAGTTACAATGAGCAGTTCTTC. The genes are TRBV7-8 and TRBJ2-1; 9 bases line up with TRBD2. J gave up 4 bases and V 4 bases, and 8 bases lay outside the gene matches. CDR1 and CDR2 from the germline V gene are SGHVS and FQNEAQ. The CDR3 spans 16 residues.

Regarding this clonotype: A much larger clone sits a single nucleotide away, making a read error possible. The chain employs TRBV5-1 and TRBJ2-7; the D gene is possibly TRBD2 (5 bases). Looked up from germline, CDR1 is SGHRS and CDR2 is YFSETQ. The CDR3 consists of 13 residues. V dropped 2 bases and J dropped 10 bases, with 16 bases sitting between them. CDR3 nucleotide sequence: TGCGCCAGCAGCTTCGGGGAATTGCGCGATCAGTACTTC. This encodes CASSFGELRDQYF.

The chain recombines TRBV6-1 with TRBJ1-1; a possible D gene is TRBD1 (5 bases). The CDR3 runs 13 residues. V was trimmed by 10 bases and J by 0 bases, leaving 12 bases between them. CDR1 is MNHNS and CDR2 is SASEGT in the germline V gene. CDR3 DNA sequence: TGTGCCACAGGGTTTAAGGTGAACACTGAAGCTTTCTTT. Protein: CATGFKVNTEAFF.

Within the sample, this clonotype is medium-sized. The chain employs TRBV5-6 and TRBJ2-3, with no clear D. Trimming took off 7 bases at V and 0 bases at J, with 9 bases between the two ends. This CDR3 comprises 13 residues. Germline V gene sequence: CDR1 SGHDT, CDR2 YYEEEE. The CDR3 loop reads CASRTSSTDTQYF. The CDR3, as DNA: TGTGCCAGCCGGACGTCAAGCACAGATACGCAGTATTTT.

In this sample, this clonotype turned up many times. V usage is TRBV20-1 and J usage is TRBJ2-3; possibly TRBD1 for D (5 bases). V gave up 0 bases and J gave up 1 base, with 8 bases separating them. There are 14 residues in the CDR3. Per the germline V gene, CDR1 is DFQATT and CDR2 is SNEGSKA (reference sequence). The CDR3 sequence: CSARDQQGTDTQYF. CDR3 DNA: TGCAGTGCTAGAGATCAACAGGGCACAGATACGCAGTATTTT.

This clonotype was recorded at least ten times. This sequence joins TRBV4-2 and TRBJ2-1; TRBD2 matches 11 bases. J gave up 7 bases and V 4 bases, and 15 bases lay outside the gene matches. CDR3 length: 18 amino acids. CDR1 and CDR2 (germline): LGHNA, YNFKEQ. The DNA of the CDR3 is TGTGCCAGCAGCCCTCCCCCGGGACTAGCGGAGGGTCTTAATGAGCAGTTCTTC. Amino acids: CASSPPPGLAEGLNEQFF.

This clonotype was observed many times. The rearrangement links TRBV7-9 to TRBJ2-1, with 7 bases identical to TRBD2. Trimming removed 3 bases from V and 1 base from J; junction bases left unmatched: 6. Germline V gene lookup returns CDR1 SEHNR and CDR2 FQNEAQ (reference sequence). CDR3 length equals 16 residues. The CDR3 protein is CASSLGAGYSYNEQFF. The CDR3 nucleotides are TGTGCCAGCAGCTTGGGAGCGGGGTATTCCTACAATGAGCAGTTCTTC.

This clonotype occurred many times. The rearrangement joins TRBV9 to TRBJ1-1; TRBD1 might be the D (5 bases). V was clipped by 4 bases and J by 0 bases, with 28 bases between them. CDR3 length: 20 amino acids. The germline gives CDR1 SGDLS, CDR2 YYNGEE. The CDR3 spells CASSHSSSGAGRLMNTEAFF. In DNA, the CDR3 is TGTGCCAGCAGCCATAGTAGCTCCGGGGCCGGGAGACTCATGAACACTGAAGCTTTCTTT.

A remark on this clonotype: A read error may be the cause here, since a much bigger clone is one base away. CDR3 protein: CASSGDSPYTGELFF. In DNA form, the CDR3 reads TGTGCCAGCAGTGGGGATTCTCCGTACACCGGGGAGCTGTTTTTT. The V gene is TRBV28, the J gene TRBJ2-2, with D unclear. Germline V gene sequence: CDR1 MDHEN, CDR2 SYDVKM. This CDR3 is built from 15 residues. Trimming stripped 5 bases from V and 3 bases from J, with 13 bases between.

Comment on this clonotype: This may be a read error: a much more frequent sequence differs by one nucleotide. The CDR3 carries no conserved terminal phenylalanine or tryptophan, so it likely arises from a read error. The rearrangement uses TRBV5-1 and TRBJ2-3; a weak D match, TRBD2 (5 bases). Germline values: CDR1 SGHRS, CDR2 YFSETQ. The length of the CDR3 is 14 residues. Trimming stripped 2 bases from V and 2 bases from J, with 9 bases between. This CDR3 is CASSLGRNTDTQYL. The CDR3 coding sequence is TGCGCCAGCAGCTTAGGGAGAAACACAGATACGCAGTATTTA.

This clonotype was found many times. The chain recombines TRBV15 with TRBJ2-1, with 14 bases matching TRBD2. Germline assignment: CDR1 LNHNV and CDR2 YYDKDF (reference sequence). This CDR3 contains 15 residues. The trim removed 7 bases at V and 7 bases at J, leaving 6 bases unmatched. The CDR3 coding sequence is TGTGCCACCACTACGACTAGCGGGGGGGCTAATGAGCAGTTCTTC. It is translated as CATTTTSGGANEQFF.

The rearrangement links TRBV25-1 to TRBJ1-1; the D is unclear. The germline V gene has CDR1 MGHDK and CDR2 SYGVNS. This CDR3 spans 11 amino acids. V was pared by 5 bases and J by 4 bases, with 5 bases between. The CDR3 sequence is CASSFTTEAFF. CDR3 nucleotides: TGTGCCAGCAGTTTTACCACTGAAGCTTTCTTT.

This clonotype has a count of ten or more. The J gene is TRBJ2-1, the V gene TRBV7-8; D is unclear. Trimming stripped 2 bases from V and 0 bases from J, with 8 bases between. Per germline, CDR1 SGHVS and CDR2 FQNEAQ. The CDR3 is 15 residues long. CDR3 sequence reads: CASSLWAASYNEQFF. CDR3 in DNA: TGTGCCAGCAGCTTATGGGCAGCCTCCTACAATGAGCAGTTCTTC.